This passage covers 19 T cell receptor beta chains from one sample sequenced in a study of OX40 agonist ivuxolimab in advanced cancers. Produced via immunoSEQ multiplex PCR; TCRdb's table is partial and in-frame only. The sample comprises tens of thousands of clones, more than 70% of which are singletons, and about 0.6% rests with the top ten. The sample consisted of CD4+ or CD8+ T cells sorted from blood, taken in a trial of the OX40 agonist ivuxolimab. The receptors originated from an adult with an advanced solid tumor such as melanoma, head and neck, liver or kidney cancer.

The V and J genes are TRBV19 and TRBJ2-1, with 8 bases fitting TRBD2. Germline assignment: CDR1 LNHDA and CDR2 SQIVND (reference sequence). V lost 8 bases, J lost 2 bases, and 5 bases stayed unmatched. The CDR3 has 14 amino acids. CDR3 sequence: CASARGGTYNEQFF. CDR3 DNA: TGTGCCAGTGCCCGGGGGGGCACCTACAATGAGCAGTTCTTC.

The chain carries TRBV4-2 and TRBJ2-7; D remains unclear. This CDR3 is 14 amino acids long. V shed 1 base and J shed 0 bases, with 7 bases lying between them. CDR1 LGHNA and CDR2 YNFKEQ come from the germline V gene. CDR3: CASSQGLGSYEQYF. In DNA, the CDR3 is TGTGCCAGCAGCCAAGGACTGGGCTCCTACGAGCAGTACTTC.

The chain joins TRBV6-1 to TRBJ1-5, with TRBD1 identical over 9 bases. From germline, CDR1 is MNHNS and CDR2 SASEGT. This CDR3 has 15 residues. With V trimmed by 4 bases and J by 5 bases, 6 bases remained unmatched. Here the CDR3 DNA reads TGTGCCAGCAGTGGAAATACAGGGGGCGATCAGCCCCAGCATTTT. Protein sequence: CASSGNTGGDQPQHF.

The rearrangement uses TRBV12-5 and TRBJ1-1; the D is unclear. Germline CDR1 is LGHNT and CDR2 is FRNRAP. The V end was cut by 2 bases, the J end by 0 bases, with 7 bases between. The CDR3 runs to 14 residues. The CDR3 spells CASGLPPMNTEAFF. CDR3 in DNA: TGTGCTAGTGGTTTGCCGCCTATGAACACTGAAGCTTTCTTT.

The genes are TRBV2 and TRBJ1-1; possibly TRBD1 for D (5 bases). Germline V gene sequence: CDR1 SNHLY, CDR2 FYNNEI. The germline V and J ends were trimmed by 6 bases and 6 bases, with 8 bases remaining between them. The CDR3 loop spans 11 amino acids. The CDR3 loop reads CASRGEAEAFF. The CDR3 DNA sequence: TGTGCCAGCAGGGGGGAGGCTGAAGCTTTCTTT. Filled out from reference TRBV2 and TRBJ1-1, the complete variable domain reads EPEVTQTPSHQVTQMGQEVILRCVPISNHLYFYWYRQILGQKVEFLVSFYNNEISEKSEIFDDQFSVERPDGSNFTLKIRSTKLEDSAMYFCASRGEAEAFFGQGTRLTVV.

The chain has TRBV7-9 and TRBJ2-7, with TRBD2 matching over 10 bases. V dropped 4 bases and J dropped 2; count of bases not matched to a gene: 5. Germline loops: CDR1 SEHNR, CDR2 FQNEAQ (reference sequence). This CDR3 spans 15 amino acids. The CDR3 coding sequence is TGTGCCAGCAGCTGGGGACTAGCGAGTACCTACGAGCAGTACTTC. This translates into CASSWGLASTYEQYF.

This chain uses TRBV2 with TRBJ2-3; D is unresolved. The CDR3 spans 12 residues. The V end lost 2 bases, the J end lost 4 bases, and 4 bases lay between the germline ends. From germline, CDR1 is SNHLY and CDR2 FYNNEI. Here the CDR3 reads CASSEYPDTQYF. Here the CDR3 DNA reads TGTGCCAGCAGTGAATACCCAGATACGCAGTATTTT.

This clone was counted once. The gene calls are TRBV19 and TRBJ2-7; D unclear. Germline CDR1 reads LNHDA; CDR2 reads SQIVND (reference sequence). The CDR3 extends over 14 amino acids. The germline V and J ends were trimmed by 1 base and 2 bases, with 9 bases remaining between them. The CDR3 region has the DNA TGTGCCAGTAGTATAGGCCTCGGTCCCTACGAGCAGTACTTC. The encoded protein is CASSIGLGPYEQYF.

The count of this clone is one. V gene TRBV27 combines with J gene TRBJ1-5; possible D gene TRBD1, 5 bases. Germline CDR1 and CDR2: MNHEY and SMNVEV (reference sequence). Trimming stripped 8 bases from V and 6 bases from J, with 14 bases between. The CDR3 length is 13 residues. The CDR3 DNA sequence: TGTGCCAGCTCCAGGGTACGGGGTCAGCCCCAGCATTTT. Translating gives CASSRVRGQPQHF.

The CDR3 coding sequence is TGTGCCAGCTCTCCCGGTGGAGCCGCCTACGAGCAGTACTTC. Its translation: CASSPGGAAYEQYF. The chain employs TRBV18 and TRBJ2-7; no firm D call. V lost 6 bases, J lost 2 bases, and 14 bases lay in between. The germline gives CDR1 KGHSH, CDR2 LQKENI. This CDR3 region has 14 residues.

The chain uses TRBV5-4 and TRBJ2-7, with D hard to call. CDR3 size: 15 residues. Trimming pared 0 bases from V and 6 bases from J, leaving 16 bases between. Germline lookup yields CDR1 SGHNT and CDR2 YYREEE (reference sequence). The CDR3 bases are TGTGCCAGCAGCTTGGGCCTAGTCTCGGTCGCCGAGCAGTACTTC. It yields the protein CASSLGLVSVAEQYF.

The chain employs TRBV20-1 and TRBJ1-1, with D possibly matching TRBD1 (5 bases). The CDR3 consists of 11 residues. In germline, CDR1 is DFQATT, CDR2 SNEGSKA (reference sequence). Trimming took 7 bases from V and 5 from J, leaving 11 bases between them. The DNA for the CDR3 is TGCAGTGGACAGAGAGGGACTGAAGCTTTCTTT. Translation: CSGQRGTEAFF.

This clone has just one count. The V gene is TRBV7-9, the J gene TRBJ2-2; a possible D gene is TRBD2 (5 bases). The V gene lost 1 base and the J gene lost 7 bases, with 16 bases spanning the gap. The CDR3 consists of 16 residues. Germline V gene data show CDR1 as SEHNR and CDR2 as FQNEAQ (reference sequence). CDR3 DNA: TGTGCCAGCAGCTTAGAAAGGTCCCGGAGCGGCGGGGAGCTGTTTTTT. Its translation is CASSLERSRSGGELFF. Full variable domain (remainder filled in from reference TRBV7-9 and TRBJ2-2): DTGVSQNPRHKITKRGQNVTFRCDPISEHNRLYWYRQTLGQGPEFLTYFQNEAQLEKSRLLSDRFSAERPKGSFSTLEIQRTEQGDSAMYLCASSLERSRSGGELFFGEGSRLTVL.

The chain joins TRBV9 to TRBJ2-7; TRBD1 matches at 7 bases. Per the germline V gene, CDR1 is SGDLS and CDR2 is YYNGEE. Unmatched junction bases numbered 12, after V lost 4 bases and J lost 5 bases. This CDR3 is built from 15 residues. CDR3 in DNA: TGTGCCAGCAGCCCGTTACAGGGGATTTACGACGAGCAGTACTTC. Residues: CASSPLQGIYDEQYF.

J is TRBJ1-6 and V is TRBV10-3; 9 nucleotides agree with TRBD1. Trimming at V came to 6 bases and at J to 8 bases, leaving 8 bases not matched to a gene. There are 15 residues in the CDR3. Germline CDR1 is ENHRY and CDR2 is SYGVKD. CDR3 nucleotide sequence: TGTGCCATCAGCCCAAGGGACAGGGTAGATTCACCCCTCCACTTT. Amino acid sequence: CAISPRDRVDSPLHF.

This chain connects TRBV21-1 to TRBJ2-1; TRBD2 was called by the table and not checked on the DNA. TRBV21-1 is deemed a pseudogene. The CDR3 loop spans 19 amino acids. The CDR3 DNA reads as TGTGCCAGCAGCAAAGCGTCTAGCGGGGGCCTGTGCTCCTACAATGAGCAGTTCTTC. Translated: CASSKASSGGLCSYNEQFF.

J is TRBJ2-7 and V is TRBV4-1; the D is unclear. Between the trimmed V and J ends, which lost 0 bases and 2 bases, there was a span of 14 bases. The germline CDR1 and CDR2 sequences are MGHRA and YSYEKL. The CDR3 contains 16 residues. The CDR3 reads CASSQDRLSTTYEQYF. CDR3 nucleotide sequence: TGCGCCAGCAGCCAAGATCGGCTTTCCACAACCTACGAGCAGTACTTC.

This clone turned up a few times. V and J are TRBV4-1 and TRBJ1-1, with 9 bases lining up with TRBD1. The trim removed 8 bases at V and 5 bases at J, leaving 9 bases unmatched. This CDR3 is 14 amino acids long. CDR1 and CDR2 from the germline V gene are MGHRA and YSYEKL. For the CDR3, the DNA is TGCGCCAGCGCCTTACAGGGGGCACAAACTGAAGCTTTCTTT. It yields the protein CASALQGAQTEAFF.

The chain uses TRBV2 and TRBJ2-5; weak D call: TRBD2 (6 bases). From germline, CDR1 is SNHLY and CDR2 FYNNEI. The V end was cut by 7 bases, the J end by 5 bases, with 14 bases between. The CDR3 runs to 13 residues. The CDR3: CASTGGEGETQYF. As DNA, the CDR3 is TGTGCCAGCACCGGAGGGGAAGGGGAGACCCAGTACTTC.